This TCR beta chain was captured in a study of T-cell reconstitution after alpha-beta-depleted transplantation in children (dated by TCRdb to about 2016). For the wider study: The study quantitatively tracked T-cell immune reconstitution after TCRalphabeta/CD19-depleted allogeneic hematopoietic cell transplantation in children using TCR repertoire profiling. Here is what the overall study found, with its caveats: In some patients, the high TCRbeta diversity seen at day 60 was put down to recipient T cells and intrathymic progenitors that had survived conditioning. About two months after transplant, the apparently early recovery of alphabetaT-cell counts reportedly depended on just several hundred clones that had expanded rapidly and came from non-depleted graft cells. Over subsequent months, a decline in hyperexpanded clone frequencies was noted, and after one year, T-cell counts and TCRbeta diversity were mostly ascribed to newly produced T cells.

What the treatment or condition label conveys for this sample: allogeneic hematopoietic cell transplantation with graft depleted of TCRalphabeta T cells and CD19 B cells. TCRalphabeta/CD19-depleted allogeneic hematopoietic cell grafts were given to the transplant recipients, all of whom were children. Library construction relied on PCR. The run used an Illumina HiSeq 2500. TCR libraries were prepared with molecular barcoding, using unique molecular identifiers to normalize TCRbeta repertoire quantification. In-frame beta chains were kept once TCRdb had trimmed the public reads at Q25 with fastp and called clones with MiXCR. Rows matching on CDR3 protein sequence are summarized as one entry with the most common DNA and genes. The sample yields about 1,000,000 distinct CDR3 sequences; under 30% were counted once. The top ten hold around 30% of the sample. This clonotype was seen once. The clone's antigen remains unknown. Base qualities are not at hand, and no much larger clone is one base apart.

Taken from the germline V gene, the CDR1 and CDR2 loops are MGHRA and YSYEKL. The CDR3 measures 20 amino acids from cysteine to phenylalanine. Only the CDR3 region is kept as DNA, spanning 60 bases read in frame from base 1. The germline V end is reduced by 4 bases and the J end by 1 base; junction bases left unmatched: 12. The TCR comes from a boy in the first two years of life who had a stem cell transplant for SCID, so the T cells may come from the graft donor. The chain is encoded by TRBV4-1 joined to TRBJ2-4; a stretch of 14 junction bases matches TRBD2. This sample comprised PBMCs, mostly from graft donor cells, obtained 360 days after TCRalphabeta/CD19-depleted stem cell transplant. The CDR3 sequence is CASSLRLAGGPQEAKNIQYF. The sequenced DNA is TGCGCCAGCAGCCTAAGACTAGCGGGGGGGCCTCAGGAGGCCAAAAACATTCAGTACTTC.